Below, 20 T cell receptor beta chains from the same sample are listed, as sequenced in a study of radiotherapy plus CTLA-4 blockade in lung cancer. The protocol was immunoSEQ multiplex PCR, while the TCRdb copy is restricted to in-frame clones and leaves out a portion. This table holds some 120,000 clones, roughly four fifths found once. Sequences were derived from peripheral blood, sampled from a patient treated with radiotherapy plus ipilimumab. These receptors all come from a human donor with non-small cell lung cancer that progressed on radiotherapy plus ipilimumab. Some clones in this sample may be carry-over from other donors' samples.

The chain joins TRBV7-9 to TRBJ1-1; D is uncertain. Germline values: CDR1 SEHNR, CDR2 FQNEAQ (reference sequence). With 5 bases removed from V and 7 bases from J, the gap between germline ends came to 11 bases. The CDR3 consists of 12 residues. The CDR3 loop reads CASSIGGSEAFF. In DNA, the CDR3 is TGTGCCAGCAGCATCGGAGGAAGTGAAGCTTTCTTT.

The V and J genes are TRBV28 and TRBJ2-7, with unresolved D. This CDR3 contains 11 residues. V was cut by 5 bases and J by 7 bases, with 9 bases left in between. The germline gives CDR1 MDHEN, CDR2 SYDVKM. The CDR3 protein is CASSQLGEQYF. Here the CDR3 DNA reads TGTGCCAGCAGTCAGCTAGGGGAGCAGTACTTC.

By proportion, this clone is medium-sized. The chain combines TRBV11-2 with TRBJ2-7; TRBD1 matches 10 bases. With V trimmed by 2 bases and J by 4 bases, 5 bases remained unmatched. This CDR3 region has 15 residues. The germline V gene has CDR1 SGHAT and CDR2 FQNNGV. CDR3 amino acids: CASSLLDRGIYEQYF. The CDR3 DNA follows: TGTGCCAGCAGCTTACTGGACAGGGGGATATACGAGCAGTACTTC. Using reference TRBV11-2 and TRBJ2-7 for the parts outside the CDR3, the full variable domain is EAGVAQSPRYKIIEKRQSVAFWCNPISGHATLYWYQQILGQGPKLLIQFQNNGVVDDSQLPKDRFSAERLKGVDSTLKIQPAKLEDSAVYLCASSLLDRGIYEQYFGPGTRLTVT.

This chain connects TRBV4-2 to TRBJ1-2, with 7 bases aligning to TRBD1. The CDR3 has 15 residues. Germline lookup yields CDR1 LGHNA and CDR2 YNFKEQ. The junction had 9 bases not matched to a gene; V was cut back by 4 bases and J by 4 bases. The CDR3 nucleotides read TGTGCCAGCAGCCTACCGGGACAGACCCCCTATGGCTACACCTTC. This translates into CASSLPGQTPYGYTF.

The chain couples TRBV4-2 to TRBJ2-3; 8 nucleotides agree with TRBD1. In germline, CDR1 is LGHNA, CDR2 YNFKEQ. V lost 1 base, J lost 4 bases, and 4 bases stayed unmatched. The CDR3 spans 15 residues. The CDR3 DNA sequence: TGTGCCAGCAGCCAAGGGCAGACAGGGGCAGATACGCAGTATTTT. Its translation: CASSQGQTGADTQYF.

This clone has just a few counts. The V gene is TRBV5-1, the J gene TRBJ2-2; D perhaps matches TRBD2 (6 bases). Germline CDR1 is SGHRS and CDR2 is YFSETQ. There are 17 residues in the CDR3. The V and J ends lost 2 bases and 4 bases respectively, with 18 bases between them. This CDR3 is CASSFSGTYTVTGELFF. The CDR3, as DNA: TGCGCCAGCAGCTTCTCCGGGACTTATACTGTCACCGGGGAGCTGTTTTTT.

This clone was observed many times. The chain combines TRBV21-1 with TRBJ1-2. TRBV21-1 is shown as a pseudogene. This CDR3 is 14 amino acids long. In DNA, the CDR3 is TGTGCCAGCAGCAAAGTAGGGTACAACTATGGCTACACCTTC. Protein: CASSKVGYNYGYTF.

V is TRBV18 and J is TRBJ1-4, with unresolved D. This CDR3 has 15 amino acids. Germline lookup yields CDR1 KGHSH and CDR2 LQKENI. V was shortened by 1 base and J by 7 bases, with 13 bases between the two germline ends. The CDR3 here is CASSPRLGSSEKLFF. CDR3 bases: TGTGCCAGCTCACCACGGTTAGGGAGCAGTGAAAAACTGTTTTTT.

This clone turned up a few times. The genes are TRBV29-1 and TRBJ2-2, with D maybe TRBD2 (6 bases). This CDR3 is built from 16 residues. The V end lost 0 bases, the J end lost 4 bases, and 15 bases lay between the germline ends. Germline CDR1 and CDR2: SQVTM and ANQGSEA. The CDR3 protein is CSVEDRGRGRTGELFF. The CDR3 region has the DNA TGCAGCGTTGAAGATCGTGGGCGGGGTCGCACCGGGGAGCTGTTTTTT.

The V and J genes are TRBV5-8 and TRBJ2-3; 7 bases align to TRBD1. This CDR3 contains 16 residues. V shed 4 bases and J 6 bases; nucleotides not matched to a gene: 14. Germline V gives CDR1 SGHTS, CDR2 YDEGEE. The CDR3: CASSPWTGDLLDTQYF. The CDR3 coding sequence is TGTGCCAGCAGCCCTTGGACAGGAGACCTTCTCGATACGCAGTATTTT.

J is TRBJ2-2 and V is TRBV4-3; D not resolved. The V gene's germline CDR1 is LGHNA and CDR2 YSLEER. With 4 bases removed from V and 2 bases from J, the gap between germline ends came to 17 bases. This CDR3 spans 17 amino acids. CDR3 in DNA: TGCGCCAGCAGCCTTCAGACTCTGGCAGGAAACACCGGGGAGCTGTTTTTT. Amino acid sequence: CASSLQTLAGNTGELFF.

The chain joins TRBV6-1 to TRBJ2-7, with D unclear. V was pared by 1 base and J by 0 bases, with 4 bases between. Per the germline V gene, CDR1 is MNHNS and CDR2 is SASEGT. The length of the CDR3 is 13 residues. The CDR3 region has the DNA TGTGCCAGCAGTGAAGGCCTCTCCTACGAGCAGTACTTC. Amino acid sequence: CASSEGLSYEQYF.

This clone was counted a single time. The chain links TRBV11-3 to TRBJ2-3; 7 bases are a match to TRBD2. Germline loops: CDR1 SGHNT, CDR2 YENEEA. J gave up 6 bases and V 5 bases, and 5 bases lay outside the gene matches. The CDR3 is 13 amino acids. The CDR3 DNA reads as TGTGCCAGCAGCCGACAGCGGGGCGATACGCAGTATTTT. The encoded protein is CASSRQRGDTQYF. The complete variable domain, with remaining parts taken from reference TRBV11-3 and TRBJ2-3, reads EAGVVQSPRYKIIEKKQPVAFWCNPISGHNTLYWYLQNLGQGPELLIRYENEEAVDDSQLPKDRFSAERLKGVDSTLKIQPAELGDSAVYLCASSRQRGDTQYFGPGTRLTVL.

The V and J genes are TRBV2 and TRBJ2-5, with D possibly TRBD1 on 5 matching bases. Trimming cost V 6 bases and J 3 bases, with 11 bases left between them. Germline V gene data show CDR1 as SNHLY and CDR2 as FYNNEI. CDR3 length equals 13 residues. The DNA for the CDR3 is TGTGCCAGCAGCGAACTCAGGGAAGAGACCCAGTACTTC. This codes for CASSELREETQYF.

The chain joins TRBV5-1 to TRBJ1-1; D may be TRBD1 (5 bases). CDR3 size: 17 residues. Per germline, CDR1 SGHRS and CDR2 YFSETQ. V shed 0 bases and J shed 0 bases, with 15 bases lying between them. The DNA for the CDR3 is TGCGCCAGCAGCTTGGCTAGGGGCGGGGGAATGAACACTGAAGCTTTCTTT. Protein sequence: CASSLARGGGMNTEAFF.

This sequence joins TRBV7-8 and TRBJ1-2; D is unresolved. The V end was cut by 1 base, the J end by 5 bases, with 8 bases between. Germline CDR1 is SGHVS and CDR2 is FQNEAQ. This CDR3 spans 13 amino acids. The CDR3 DNA sequence: TGTGCCAGCAGCTTAGGCCGGTTATATGGCTACACCTTC. Protein sequence: CASSLGRLYGYTF. The variable domain in full, with the rest retrieved from reference TRBV7-8 and TRBJ1-2, is GAGVSQSPRYKVAKRGQDVALRCDPISGHVSLFWYQQALGQGPEFLTYFQNEAQLDKSGLPSDRFFAERPEGSVSTLKIQRTQQEDSAVYLCASSLGRLYGYTFGSGTRLTVV.

The rearrangement links TRBV5-1 to TRBJ1-1; 9 nucleotides align to TRBD1. The CDR3 is made up of 15 amino acids. Trimming cost V 3 bases and J 5 bases; bases outside gene matches: 8. CDR1 and CDR2 (germline): SGHRS, YFSETQ. The chain's CDR3 is CASSSNRGLGTEAFF. The CDR3 DNA sequence: TGCGCCAGCAGCTCCAACAGGGGGCTAGGGACTGAAGCTTTCTTT.

This rearrangement joins TRBV7-8 to TRBJ2-3, with 12 bases that match TRBD2. This CDR3 comprises 14 residues. The germline CDR1 and CDR2 sequences are SGHVS and FQNEAQ. The J segment lost 12 bases and the V segment lost 5 bases, leaving 9 bases of the junction unmatched. Written as DNA, the CDR3 is TGTGCCAGCAGCCAAAGACTAGCGGGGGTAAAACAGTATTTT. Translated: CASSQRLAGVKQYF.

This clone was detected once. The chain carries TRBV5-1 and TRBJ1-6, with 8 nucleotides matching TRBD1. CDR3 length: 16 residues. V was pared by 4 bases and J by 9 bases, with 12 bases of the junction left unmatched. Germline V gene lookup returns CDR1 SGHRS and CDR2 YFSETQ. The CDR3 region has the DNA TGCGCCAGCAGCCCTCCAGGACAGGGCGCGGCTTCACCCCTCCACTTT. It is translated as CASSPPGQGAASPLHF.

This rearrangement joins TRBV7-2 to TRBJ2-3; D ambiguous. V was pared by 2 bases and J by 2 bases, with 14 bases between. The CDR3 spans 16 residues. The germline V gene encodes CDR1 SGHTA and CDR2 FQGNSA. This chain's CDR3 is CASSLRSLTPTDTQYF. CDR3 DNA: TGTGCCAGCAGCTTAAGATCCCTTACCCCCACAGATACGCAGTATTTT.